This T cell receptor beta chain was captured in a study of T cells in Graves' hyperthyroidism and ophthalmopathy. The CDR3 runs to 15 residues. V lost 4 bases and J 3 bases, leaving 15 bases between the germline ends. Germline V gene data show CDR1 as SGHTA and CDR2 as FQGNSA. The cohort's ophthalmopathy patients, a group with duration under 3 months, had a Clinical Activity Score of at least 3 and a NOSPECS grade of at least 4. Diagnoses rested on clinical symptoms, serum thyroxine and TRAb, thyroid ultrasound and orbital computed tomography. Researchers took RNA transcripts and amplified the TCR beta CDR3 regions from them. TCR CDR3 regions were first amplified by RT-PCR with HTBI primers. TCRdb independently ran MiXCR on the multiplex PCR reads; one entry per CDR3 protein. The sample includes hundreds of thousands of distinct CDR3 sequences, just under 20% of them seen just once. Ten or more counts support this clonotype.

The chain joins TRBV7-2 to TRBJ1-1; the D is unclear. The TCR comes from a middle-aged man with Graves' ophthalmopathy. Source material: blood. The CDR3 region is CASSSVGRQDTEAFF. As DNA, the CDR3 is TGTGCCAGCAGCTCCGTAGGGCGACAAGACACTGAAGCTTTCTTT.